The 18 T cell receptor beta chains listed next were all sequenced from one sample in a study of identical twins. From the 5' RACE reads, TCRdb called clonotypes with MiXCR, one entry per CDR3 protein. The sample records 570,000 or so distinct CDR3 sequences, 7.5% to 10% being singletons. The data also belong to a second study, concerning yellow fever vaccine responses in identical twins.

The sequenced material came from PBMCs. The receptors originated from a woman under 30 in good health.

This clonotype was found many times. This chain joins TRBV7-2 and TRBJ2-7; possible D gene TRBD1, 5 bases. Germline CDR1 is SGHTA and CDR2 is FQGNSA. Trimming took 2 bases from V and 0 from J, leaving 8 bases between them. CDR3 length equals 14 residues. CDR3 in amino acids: CASSLRQHSYEQYF. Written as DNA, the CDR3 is TGTGCCAGCAGCTTAAGACAGCACTCCTACGAGCAGTACTTC.

Here the CDR3 DNA reads TGTGCCAGCAAAGTTGAGGGTGGGAATTCACCCCTCCACTTT. Translation gives CASKVEGGNSPLHF. V and J are TRBV6-1 and TRBJ1-6; no reliable D call. V was shortened by 7 bases and J by 7 bases, with 14 bases between the two germline ends. The germline V gene encodes CDR1 MNHNS and CDR2 SASEGT. The length of the CDR3 is 14 residues.

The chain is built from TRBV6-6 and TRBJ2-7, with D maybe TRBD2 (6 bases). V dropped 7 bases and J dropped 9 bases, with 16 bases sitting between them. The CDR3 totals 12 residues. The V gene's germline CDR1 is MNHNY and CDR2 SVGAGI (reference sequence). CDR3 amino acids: CASTRDSLWQYF. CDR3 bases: TGTGCCAGCACTAGGGACTCCTTGTGGCAGTACTTC.

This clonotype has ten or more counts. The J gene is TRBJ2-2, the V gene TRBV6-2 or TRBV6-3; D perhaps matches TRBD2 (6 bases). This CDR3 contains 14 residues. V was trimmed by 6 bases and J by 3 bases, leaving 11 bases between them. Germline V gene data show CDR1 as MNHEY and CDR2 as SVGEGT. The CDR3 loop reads CASRLATDTGELFF. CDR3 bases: TGTGCCAGCAGACTAGCAACTGACACCGGGGAGCTGTTTTTT.

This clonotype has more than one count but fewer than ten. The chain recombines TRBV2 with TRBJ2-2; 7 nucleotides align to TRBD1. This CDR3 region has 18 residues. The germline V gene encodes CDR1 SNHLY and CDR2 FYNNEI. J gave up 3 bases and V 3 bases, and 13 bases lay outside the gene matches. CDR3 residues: CASSDDPTGERDTGELFF. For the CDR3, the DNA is TGTGCCAGCAGTGATGACCCCACAGGGGAACGAGACACCGGGGAGCTGTTTTTT. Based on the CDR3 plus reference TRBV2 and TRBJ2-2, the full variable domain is EPEVTQTPSHQVTQMGQEVILRCVPISNHLYFYWYRQILGQKVEFLVSFYNNEISEKSEIFDDQFSVERPDGSNFTLKIRSTKLEDSAMYFCASSDDPTGERDTGELFFGEGSRLTVL.

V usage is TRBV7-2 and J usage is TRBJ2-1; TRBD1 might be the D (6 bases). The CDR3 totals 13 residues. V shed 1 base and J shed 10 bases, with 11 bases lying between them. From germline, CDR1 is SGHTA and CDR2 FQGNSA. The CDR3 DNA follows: TGTGCCAGCAGCTTAGGCGTGGGGACAGAGCAGTTCTTC. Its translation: CASSLGVGTEQFF. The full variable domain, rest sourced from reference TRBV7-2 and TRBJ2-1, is GAGVSQSPSNKVTEKGKDVELRCDPISGHTALYWYRQSLGQGLEFLIYFQGNSAPDKSGLPSDRFSAERTGGSVSTLTIQRTQQEDSAVYLCASSLGVGTEQFFGPGTRLTVL.

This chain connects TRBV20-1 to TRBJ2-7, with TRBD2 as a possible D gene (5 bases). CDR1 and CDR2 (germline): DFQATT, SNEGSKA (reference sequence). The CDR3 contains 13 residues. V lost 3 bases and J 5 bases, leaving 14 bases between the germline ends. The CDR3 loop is CSASSENGDEQYF. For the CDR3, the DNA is TGCAGTGCTAGCTCAGAGAACGGGGACGAGCAGTACTTC.

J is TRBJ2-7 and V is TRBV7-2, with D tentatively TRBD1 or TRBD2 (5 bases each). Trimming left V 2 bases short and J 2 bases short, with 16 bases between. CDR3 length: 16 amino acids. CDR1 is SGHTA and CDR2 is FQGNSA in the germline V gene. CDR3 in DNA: TGTGCCAGCAGCTTATACCTTCCGGGACCCACCTACGAGCAGTACTTC. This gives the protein CASSLYLPGPTYEQYF.

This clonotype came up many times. This CDR3 reads CAIRETGFGNTEAFF. CDR3 sequence (DNA): TGTGCCATCAGGGAAACAGGGTTTGGCAACACTGAAGCTTTCTTT. The chain couples TRBV10-3 to TRBJ1-1; TRBD1 might be the D (6 bases). This CDR3 is 15 amino acids long. The germline CDR1 and CDR2 sequences are ENHRY and SYGVKD. Trimming took 6 bases from V and 2 from J, leaving 16 bases between them.

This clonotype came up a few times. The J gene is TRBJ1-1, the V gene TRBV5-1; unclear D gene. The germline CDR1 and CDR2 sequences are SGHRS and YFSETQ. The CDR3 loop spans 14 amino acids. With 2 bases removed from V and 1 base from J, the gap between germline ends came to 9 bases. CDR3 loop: CASSFRVGNTEAFF. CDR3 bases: TGCGCCAGCAGCTTCCGGGTAGGGAACACTGAAGCTTTCTTT.

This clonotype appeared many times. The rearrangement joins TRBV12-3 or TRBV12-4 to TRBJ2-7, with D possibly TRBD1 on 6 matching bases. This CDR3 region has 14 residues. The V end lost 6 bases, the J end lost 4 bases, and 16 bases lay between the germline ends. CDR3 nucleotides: TGTGCCAGCAGCCGGACAGAGGACCAATACGAGCAGTACTTC. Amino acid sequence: CASSRTEDQYEQYF.

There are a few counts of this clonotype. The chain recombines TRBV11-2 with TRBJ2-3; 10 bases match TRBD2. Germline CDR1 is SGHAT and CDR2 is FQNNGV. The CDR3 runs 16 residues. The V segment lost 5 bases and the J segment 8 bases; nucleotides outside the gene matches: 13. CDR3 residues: CASSPISGGAFGTQYF. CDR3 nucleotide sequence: TGTGCCAGCAGCCCGATAAGCGGGGGGGCCTTTGGTACGCAGTATTTT.

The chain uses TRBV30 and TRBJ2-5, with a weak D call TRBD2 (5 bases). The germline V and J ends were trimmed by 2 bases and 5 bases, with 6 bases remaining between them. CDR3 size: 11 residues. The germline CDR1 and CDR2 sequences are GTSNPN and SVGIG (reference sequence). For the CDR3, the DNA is TGTGCCTGGAGTATAGCGGAGACCCAGTACTTC. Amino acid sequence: CAWSIAETQYF.

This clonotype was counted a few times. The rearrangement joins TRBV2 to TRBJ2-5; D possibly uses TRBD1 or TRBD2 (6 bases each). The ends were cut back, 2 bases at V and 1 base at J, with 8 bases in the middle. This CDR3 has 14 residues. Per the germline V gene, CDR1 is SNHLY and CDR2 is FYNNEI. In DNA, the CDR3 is TGTGCCAGCAGTGAATGGGGGGCCCAAGAGACCCAGTACTTC. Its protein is CASSEWGAQETQYF.

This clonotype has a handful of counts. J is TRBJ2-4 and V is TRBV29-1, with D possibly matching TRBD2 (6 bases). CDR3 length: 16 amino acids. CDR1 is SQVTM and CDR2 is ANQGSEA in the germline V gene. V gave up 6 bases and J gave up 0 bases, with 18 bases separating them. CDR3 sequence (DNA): TGCAGCGTGGGTCGCGGGACCTCTGCAGCCAAAAACATTCAGTACTTC. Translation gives CSVGRGTSAAKNIQYF. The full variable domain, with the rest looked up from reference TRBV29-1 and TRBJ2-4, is SAVISQKPSRDICQRGTSLTIQCQVDSQVTMMFWYRQQPGQSLTLIATANQGSEATYESGFVIDKFPISRPNLTFSTLTVSNMSPEDSSIYLCSVGRGTSAAKNIQYFGAGTRLSVL.

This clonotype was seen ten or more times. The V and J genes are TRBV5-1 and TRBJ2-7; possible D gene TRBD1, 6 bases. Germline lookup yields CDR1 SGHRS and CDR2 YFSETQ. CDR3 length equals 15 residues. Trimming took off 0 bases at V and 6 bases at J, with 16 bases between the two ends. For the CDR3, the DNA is TGCGCCAGCAGCTTGGCCCTTACAGGGTCCCCCGAGCAGTACTTC. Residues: CASSLALTGSPEQYF.

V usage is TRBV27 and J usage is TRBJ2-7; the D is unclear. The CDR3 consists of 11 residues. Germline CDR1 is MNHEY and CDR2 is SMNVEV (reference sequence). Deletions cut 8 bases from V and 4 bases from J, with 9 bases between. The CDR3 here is CASQKAYEQYF. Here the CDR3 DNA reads TGTGCCAGCCAAAAGGCGTACGAGCAGTACTTC.

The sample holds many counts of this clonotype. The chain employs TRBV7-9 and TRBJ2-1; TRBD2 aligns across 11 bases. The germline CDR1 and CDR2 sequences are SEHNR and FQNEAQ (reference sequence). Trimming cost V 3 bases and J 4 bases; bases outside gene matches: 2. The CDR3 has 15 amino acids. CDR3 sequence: CASSFSGGGYNEQFF. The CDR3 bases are TGTGCCAGCAGCTTTAGCGGGGGGGGGTACAATGAGCAGTTCTTC.